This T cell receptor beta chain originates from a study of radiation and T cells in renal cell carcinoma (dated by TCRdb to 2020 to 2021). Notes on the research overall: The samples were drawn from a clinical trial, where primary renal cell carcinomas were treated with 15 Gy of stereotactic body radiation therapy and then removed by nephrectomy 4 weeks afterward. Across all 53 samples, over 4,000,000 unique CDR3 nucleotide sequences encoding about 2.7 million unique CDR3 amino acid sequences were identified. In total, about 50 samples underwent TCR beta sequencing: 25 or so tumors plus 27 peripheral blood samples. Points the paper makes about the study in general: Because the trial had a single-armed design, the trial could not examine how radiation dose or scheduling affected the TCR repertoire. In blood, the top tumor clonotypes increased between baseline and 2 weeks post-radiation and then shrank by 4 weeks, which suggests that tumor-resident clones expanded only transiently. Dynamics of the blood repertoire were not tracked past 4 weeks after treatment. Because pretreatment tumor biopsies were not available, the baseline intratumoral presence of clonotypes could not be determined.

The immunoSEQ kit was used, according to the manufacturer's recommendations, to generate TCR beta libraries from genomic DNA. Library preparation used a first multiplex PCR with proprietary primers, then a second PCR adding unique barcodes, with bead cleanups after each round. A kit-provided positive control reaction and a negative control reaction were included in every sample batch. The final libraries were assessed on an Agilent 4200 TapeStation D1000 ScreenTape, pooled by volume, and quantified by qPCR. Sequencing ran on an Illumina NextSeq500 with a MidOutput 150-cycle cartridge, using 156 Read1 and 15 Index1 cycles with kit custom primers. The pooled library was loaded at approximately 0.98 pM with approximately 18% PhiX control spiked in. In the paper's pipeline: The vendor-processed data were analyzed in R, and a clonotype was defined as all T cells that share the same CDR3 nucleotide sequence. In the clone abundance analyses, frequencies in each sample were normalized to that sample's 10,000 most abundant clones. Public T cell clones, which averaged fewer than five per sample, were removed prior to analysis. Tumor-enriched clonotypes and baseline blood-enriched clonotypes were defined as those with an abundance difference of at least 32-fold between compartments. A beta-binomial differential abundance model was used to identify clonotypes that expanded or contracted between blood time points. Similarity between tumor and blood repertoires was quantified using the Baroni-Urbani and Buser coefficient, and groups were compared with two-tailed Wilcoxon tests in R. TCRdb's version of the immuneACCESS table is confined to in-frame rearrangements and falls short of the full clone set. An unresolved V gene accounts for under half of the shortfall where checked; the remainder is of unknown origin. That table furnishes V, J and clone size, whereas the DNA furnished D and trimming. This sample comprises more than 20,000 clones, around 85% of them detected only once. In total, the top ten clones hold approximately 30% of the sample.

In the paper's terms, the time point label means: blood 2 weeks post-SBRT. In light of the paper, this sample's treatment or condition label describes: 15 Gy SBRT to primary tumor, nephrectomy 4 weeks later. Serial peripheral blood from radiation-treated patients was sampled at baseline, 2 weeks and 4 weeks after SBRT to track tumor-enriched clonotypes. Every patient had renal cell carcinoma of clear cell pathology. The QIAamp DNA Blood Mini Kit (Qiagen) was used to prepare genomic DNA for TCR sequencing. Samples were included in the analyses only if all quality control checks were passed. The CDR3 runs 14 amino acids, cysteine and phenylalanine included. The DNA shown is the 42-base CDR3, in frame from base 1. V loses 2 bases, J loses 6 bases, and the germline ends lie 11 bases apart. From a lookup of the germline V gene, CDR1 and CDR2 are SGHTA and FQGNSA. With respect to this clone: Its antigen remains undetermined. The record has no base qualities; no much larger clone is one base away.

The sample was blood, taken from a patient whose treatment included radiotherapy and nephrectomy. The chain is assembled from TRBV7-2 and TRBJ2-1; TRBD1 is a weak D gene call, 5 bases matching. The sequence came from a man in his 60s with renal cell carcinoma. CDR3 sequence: CASSLQGMSNEQFF. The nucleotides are TGTGCCAGCAGCTTACAGGGCATGAGCAATGAGCAGTTCTTC.